The next 16 T cell receptor beta chains were all read from a single sample in a study of T-cell memory formation after mild COVID-19. TCRdb called the 5' RACE reads again in MiXCR, with one record for every CDR3 protein. Found here are under 400,000 distinct CDR3 sequences, around 20% of them singletons; the top ten hold around 12%. Sequenced input: PBMCs or a T cell subset sorted from them (not recorded which). Every receptor here comes from an adult woman who had mild COVID-19 (a few samples of this study predate the infection). Cell type and time point are not known.

This clonotype was seen only a few times. The chain's CDR3 is CASSPEAVRSTDTQYF. CDR3 bases: TGTGCCAGCAGCCCAGAGGCGGTCAGAAGCACAGATACGCAGTATTTT. This chain connects TRBV11-3 to TRBJ2-3; no clear D gene. Germline lookup yields CDR1 SGHNT and CDR2 YENEEA. CDR3 length: 16 amino acids. V shed 5 bases and J shed 0 bases, with 15 bases lying between them.

This clonotype was detected only a few times. This chain connects TRBV12-3 or TRBV12-4 to TRBJ1-2; tentative D call: TRBD1 (5 bases). CDR3 length: 14 amino acids. V was trimmed by 7 bases and J by 5 bases, leaving 17 bases between them. The CDR3 protein is CASTPLGRGYGYTF. The CDR3 coding sequence is TGTGCCAGCACCCCCCTGGGGCGGGGTTATGGCTACACCTTC.

The CDR3 is CASSLMRGAQETQYF. CDR3 sequence (DNA): TGTGCCAGCAGCTTGATGCGGGGGGCCCAAGAGACCCAGTACTTC. This rearrangement joins TRBV13 to TRBJ2-5; 8 bases map to TRBD2. This CDR3 is built from 15 residues. Trimming at V came to 3 bases and at J to 1 base, leaving 4 bases not matched to a gene. The germline V gene has CDR1 PRHDT and CDR2 FYEKMQ (reference sequence). Filled out from reference TRBV13 and TRBJ2-5, the complete variable domain reads AAGVIQSPRHLIKEKRETATLKCYPIPRHDTVYWYQQGPGQDPQFLISFYEKMQSDKGSIPDRFSAQQFSDYHSELNMSSLELGDSALYFCASSLMRGAQETQYFGPGTRLLVL.

The sample holds many counts of this clonotype. V and J are TRBV5-1 and TRBJ2-1; 9 bases match TRBD2. Germline V gene lookup returns CDR1 SGHRS and CDR2 YFSETQ. CDR3 length equals 14 residues. V trimming: 4 bases; J trimming: 8 bases; junction bases outside the gene matches: 7. The CDR3 region has the DNA TGCGCCAGCAGCCGAGCGGGGGGCGGCGATGAGCAGTTCTTC. Protein product: CASSRAGGGDEQFF. The full variable domain, its missing parts supplied by reference TRBV5-1 and TRBJ2-1, is KAGVTQTPRYLIKTRGQQVTLSCSPISGHRSVSWYQQTPGQGLQFLFEYFSETQRNKGNFPGRFSGRQFSNSRSEMNVSTLELGDSALYLCASSRAGGGDEQFFGPGTRLTVL.

This clonotype was observed a handful of times. This chain connects TRBV29-1 to TRBJ2-1, with a tentative D call TRBD1 (6 bases). V dropped 4 bases and J dropped 1 base, with 23 bases sitting between them. Germline CDR1 is SQVTM and CDR2 is ANQGSEA. The CDR3 consists of 18 residues. This chain's CDR3 is CSVVSAGTPETSYNEQFF. The CDR3 nucleotides read TGCAGCGTTGTCTCGGCAGGGACACCAGAAACATCCTACAATGAGCAGTTCTTC.

The chain combines TRBV5-6 with TRBJ2-1; D is undetermined. The germline CDR1 and CDR2 sequences are SGHDT and YYEEEE. This CDR3 contains 13 residues. The ends were cut back, 6 bases at V and 9 bases at J, with 16 bases in the middle. The CDR3 loop is CASTSRVRVEQFF. The CDR3 DNA reads TGTGCCAGCACCTCCCGAGTTAGGGTTGAGCAGTTCTTC.

J is TRBJ2-1 and V is TRBV12-3 or TRBV12-4; D gene unclear. The V end was cut by 1 base, the J end by 8 bases, with 3 bases between. CDR3 length: 11 amino acids. The CDR3 sequence is CASSLVYEQFF. The CDR3, as DNA: TGTGCCAGCAGTTTAGTGTATGAGCAGTTCTTC.

This clonotype was seen more than once but under ten times. The chain carries TRBV19 and TRBJ2-1; 7 bases fit TRBD2. The V and J ends lost 0 bases and 1 base, in that order; junction bases with no gene match: 0. The CDR3 consists of 15 residues. Germline CDR1 LNHDA, CDR2 SQIVND (reference sequence). As DNA, the CDR3 is TGTGCCAGTAGTATAGACGGGAGGTCCTACAATGAGCAGTTCTTC. Amino acid sequence: CASSIDGRSYNEQFF.

The gene calls are TRBV28 and TRBJ2-7, with 12 bases matching TRBD1. J gave up 7 bases and V 3 bases, and 10 bases lay outside the gene matches. The CDR3 extends over 16 amino acids. CDR1 MDHEN and CDR2 SYDVKM come from the germline V gene. DNA of the CDR3: TGTGCCAGCAGTTTCCTACCGGGACAGGGGGCGAGGGAGCAGTACTTC. As protein: CASSFLPGQGAREQYF.

The chain employs TRBV6-5 and TRBJ1-2; D unresolved. The germline V gene has CDR1 MNHEY and CDR2 SVGAGI. The CDR3 length is 15 residues. The ends were cut back, 2 bases at V and 1 base at J, with 11 bases in the middle. The CDR3 sequence is CASSYAYSVNYGYTF. The CDR3, as DNA: TGTGCCAGCAGTTACGCCTACAGCGTTAACTATGGCTACACCTTC.

This clonotype was detected once. Relative to the germline gene, one junction end is altered; a read error may explain this. V and J are TRBV10-3 and TRBJ2-1; 15 bases are shared with TRBD2. CDR3 length equals 20 residues. Germline-derived CDR1 and CDR2 are ENHRY and SYGVKD. CDR3 protein: CAIGDWGATGTSGRYNEQFF. The CDR3 nucleotides are TGTGCCATCGGTGACTGGGGGGCAACGGGGACTAGCGGGAGGTACAATGAGCAGTTCTTC.

This clonotype was found once. The chain is built from TRBV3-1 and TRBJ1-2; D remains unclear. Trimming pared 1 base from V and 8 bases from J, leaving 11 bases between. CDR1 is LGHDT, CDR2 YNNKEL, per germline (reference sequence). The CDR3 is 13 residues long. The CDR3, as DNA: TGTGCCAGCAGCCAAGTAGCGGGCGGGGGCTACACCTTC. Translating it yields CASSQVAGGGYTF. The variable domain in full, with the rest retrieved from reference TRBV3-1 and TRBJ1-2, is DTAVSQTPKYLVTQMGNDKSIKCEQNLGHDTMYWYKQDSKKFLKIMFSYNNKELIINETVPNRFSPKSPDKAHLNLHINSLELGDSAVYFCASSQVAGGGYTFGSGTRLTVV.

The V and J genes are TRBV5-1 and TRBJ1-2; 8 bases line up with TRBD1. Trimming cost V 0 bases and J 4 bases; bases outside gene matches: 5. Germline CDR1 reads SGHRS; CDR2 reads YFSETQ. The CDR3 is made up of 15 amino acids. As DNA, the CDR3 is TGCGCCAGCAGCTTGGAGACAGGGGCGGTCTATGGCTACACCTTC. Protein: CASSLETGAVYGYTF.

At least ten counts were recorded for this clonotype. The chain recombines TRBV6-2 or TRBV6-3 with TRBJ1-5, with 10 bases identical to TRBD1. The CDR3 runs to 14 residues. Losses at the gene ends were 9 bases for V and 7 bases for J; bases not matched to a gene: 9. CDR1 and CDR2 from the germline V gene are MNHEY and SVGEGT. CDR3 amino acids: CARMGQGREQPQHF. Here the CDR3 DNA reads TGTGCCAGGATGGGACAGGGGCGGGAGCAGCCCCAGCATTTT.

The chain employs TRBV14 and TRBJ2-1; 9 nucleotides agree with TRBD2. Germline values: CDR1 SGHDN, CDR2 FVKESK. The CDR3 runs 15 residues. The V and J ends lost 4 bases and 9 bases, in that order; junction bases with no gene match: 10. The CDR3 coding sequence is TGTGCCAGCAGCCGAACCGGGACTAGCTTCGGTGAGCAGTTCTTC. Amino acid sequence: CASSRTGTSFGEQFF.

This clonotype has more than one count but fewer than ten. The J gene is TRBJ1-2, the V gene TRBV25-1, with 8 bases lining up with TRBD1. Germline values: CDR1 MGHDK, CDR2 SYGVNS. The CDR3 runs to 19 residues. V was clipped by 4 bases and J by 1 base; unmatched bases: 17. This CDR3 reads CASSARMGPMDRVNYGYTF. The CDR3 nucleotides are TGTGCCAGCAGTGCCCGGATGGGACCAATGGACAGGGTTAACTATGGCTACACCTTC.